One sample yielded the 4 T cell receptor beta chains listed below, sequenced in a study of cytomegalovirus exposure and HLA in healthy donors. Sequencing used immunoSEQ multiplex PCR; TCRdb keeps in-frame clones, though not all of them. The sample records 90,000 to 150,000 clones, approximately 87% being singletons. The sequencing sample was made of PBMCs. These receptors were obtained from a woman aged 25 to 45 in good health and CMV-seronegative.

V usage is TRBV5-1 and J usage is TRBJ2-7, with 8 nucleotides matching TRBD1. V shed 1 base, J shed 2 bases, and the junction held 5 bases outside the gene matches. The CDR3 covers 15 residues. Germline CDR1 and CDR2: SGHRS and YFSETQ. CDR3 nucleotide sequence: TGCGCCAGCAGCTTGACAACAGGGGGAACCTACGAGCAGTACTTC. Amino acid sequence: CASSLTTGGTYEQYF. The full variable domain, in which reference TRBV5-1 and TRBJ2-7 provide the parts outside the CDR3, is KAGVTQTPRYLIKTRGQQVTLSCSPISGHRSVSWYQQTPGQGLQFLFEYFSETQRNKGNFPGRFSGRQFSNSRSEMNVSTLELGDSALYLCASSLTTGGTYEQYFGPGTRLTVT.

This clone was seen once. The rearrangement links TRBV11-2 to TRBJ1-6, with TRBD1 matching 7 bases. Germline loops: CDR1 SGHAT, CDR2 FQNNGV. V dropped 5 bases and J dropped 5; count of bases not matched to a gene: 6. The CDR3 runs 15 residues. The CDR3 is CASSRNGQDNSPLHF. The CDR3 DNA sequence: TGTGCCAGCAGCCGTAACGGACAGGATAATTCACCCCTCCACTTT.

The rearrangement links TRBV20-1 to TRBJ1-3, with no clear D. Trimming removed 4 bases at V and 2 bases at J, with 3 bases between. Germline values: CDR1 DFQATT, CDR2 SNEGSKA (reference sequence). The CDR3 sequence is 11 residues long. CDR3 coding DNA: TGCAGTGCTACCGCTGGAAACACCATATATTTT. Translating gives CSATAGNTIYF.

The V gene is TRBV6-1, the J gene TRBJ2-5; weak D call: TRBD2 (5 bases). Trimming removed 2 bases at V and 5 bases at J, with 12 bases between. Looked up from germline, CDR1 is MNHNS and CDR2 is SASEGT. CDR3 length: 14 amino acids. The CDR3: CASSENDGVETQYF. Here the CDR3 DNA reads TGTGCCAGCAGTGAAAACGACGGGGTGGAGACCCAGTACTTC.